This T cell receptor beta chain was identified during a study of T cell responses to AZD1222 COVID-19 vaccine. Profiled with immunoSEQ multiplex PCR; TCRdb holds only in-frame clones, not every one. The sample holds 140,000 or so clones, over 75% seen once. This clone was recorded only once. The CDR3 totals 15 residues. The V segment lost 9 bases and the J segment 14 bases; nucleotides outside the gene matches: 20. The germline V gene has CDR1 MNHNY and CDR2 SVGAGI (reference sequence). This sequence originates from an adult in good health. Sequencing used peripheral blood, obtained on day 0 of AZD1222 vaccination. This rearrangement joins TRBV6-6 to TRBJ2-1; 9 nucleotides align to TRBD2. The CDR3 region has the DNA TGTGCCAGTGGGGCAGCGGGGGGTCCTCCGAGCTTTGAGTTCTTC. It translates to CASGAAGGPPSFEFF.